Listed here are 27 T cell receptor beta chains from one sample, sequenced in a study of CD8 T cells in ankylosing spondylitis. TCRdb fed the 5' RACE reads into MiXCR, producing one record per CDR3 protein. The data hold approximately 240,000 distinct CDR3 sequences, with under 30% observed a single time. Material: blood, either unsorted or a sorted T cell fraction (not recorded which). The receptor source for this set is a male donor with ankylosing spondylitis or in good health (not recorded which).

This clonotype was observed a handful of times. The V call is TRBV12-3 or TRBV12-4, the J call TRBJ2-5; TRBD2 matches 7 bases. V gave up 6 bases and J gave up 7 bases; unmatched junction bases: 11. The CDR3 loop spans 14 amino acids. In DNA, the CDR3 is TGTGCCAGCAGGACCGGGACTGGGGGGGGGACCCAGTACTTC. Translating gives CASRTGTGGGTQYF.

V and J are TRBV29-1 and TRBJ2-1; D is undetermined. The CDR3 is 11 amino acids. V dropped 4 bases and J dropped 8 bases, with 9 bases sitting between them. Germline V gene data show CDR1 as SQVTM and CDR2 as ANQGSEA. The CDR3 DNA sequence: TGCAGCGTTGCTAGGTGGGATGAGCAGTTCTTC. Translation gives CSVARWDEQFF.

The V call is TRBV6-1, the J call TRBJ1-5; the D gene is possibly TRBD1 (5 bases). Germline V lookup: CDR1 MNHNS, CDR2 SASEGT. Deletions cut 6 bases from V and 7 bases from J, with 16 bases between. The CDR3 loop spans 14 amino acids. The chain's CDR3 is CASRAGTTVQPQHF. CDR3 sequence (DNA): TGTGCCAGCAGAGCCGGGACTACTGTACAGCCCCAGCATTTT.

This clonotype was picked up many times. This chain uses TRBV12-3 or TRBV12-4 with TRBJ2-5, with D hard to call. The CDR3 runs to 12 residues. V shed 5 bases and J shed 1 base, with 5 bases lying between them. The CDR3 region has the DNA TGTGCCAGCAGTCGGGTCCAAGAGACCCAGTACTTC. This translates into CASSRVQETQYF.

This clonotype was seen at least ten times. The chain employs TRBV5-1 and TRBJ2-5, with 8 bases aligning to TRBD2. This CDR3 is 14 amino acids long. Germline V gene data show CDR1 as SGHRS and CDR2 as YFSETQ. J was trimmed by 5 bases and V by 2 bases; bases with no gene match: 5. This CDR3 reads CASSFFSGEETQYF. In DNA, the CDR3 is TGCGCCAGCAGCTTTTTTAGCGGGGAGGAGACCCAGTACTTC.

This chain links TRBV6-1 with TRBJ2-2; perhaps TRBD1 as D (5 bases). The CDR3 has 14 residues. Trimming took 9 bases from V and 7 from J, leaving 18 bases between them. Germline CDR1 is MNHNS and CDR2 is SASEGT. CDR3 coding DNA: TGTGCCAGTTCAAAAGATGGGGCAGTCGGGGAGCTGTTTTTT. This codes for CASSKDGAVGELFF.

This clonotype was recorded many times. The CDR3 loop reads CSAYTSGGALKTQYF. The CDR3 nucleotides are TGCAGTGCTTATACTAGCGGGGGGGCCCTAAAGACCCAGTACTTC. The rearrangement uses TRBV20-1 and TRBJ2-5, with 13 bases fitting TRBD2. Germline CDR1 is DFQATT and CDR2 is SNEGSKA (reference sequence). The CDR3 is 15 residues long. V was pared by 5 bases and J by 6 bases, with 9 bases of the junction left unmatched.

This chain connects TRBV20-1 to TRBJ2-1; no clear D. The CDR3 contains 16 residues. The V gene's germline CDR1 is DFQATT and CDR2 SNEGSKA (reference sequence). Trimming took 5 bases from V and 0 from J, leaving 17 bases between them. CDR3 nucleotide sequence: TGCAGTGCTCGCACCGTAGGTGGTAGCTCCTACAATGAGCAGTTCTTC. Translation: CSARTVGGSSYNEQFF.

This clonotype has a single count. J is TRBJ1-1 and V is TRBV5-5, with 7 bases fitting TRBD1. CDR3 length: 14 residues. V lost 2 bases and J lost 4; bases outside the gene matches: 5. The V gene's germline CDR1 is SGHKS and CDR2 YYEKEE (reference sequence). CDR3 in amino acids: CASSFSTGRTEAFF. The CDR3 nucleotides read TGTGCCAGCAGCTTCTCGACAGGGCGCACTGAAGCTTTCTTT.

This clonotype was counted only a few times. This sequence joins TRBV5-1 and TRBJ2-1; D perhaps matches TRBD1 (6 bases). The length of the CDR3 is 16 residues. CDR1 and CDR2 (germline): SGHRS, YFSETQ. The V gene lost 3 bases and the J gene lost 10 bases, with 23 bases spanning the gap. The CDR3 reads CASSSEGRKLRGEQFF. The CDR3 DNA is TGCGCCAGCAGCTCGGAAGGACGAAAACTGAGGGGGGAGCAGTTCTTC. Using reference TRBV5-1 and TRBJ2-1 for the parts outside the CDR3, the full variable domain is KAGVTQTPRYLIKTRGQQVTLSCSPISGHRSVSWYQQTPGQGLQFLFEYFSETQRNKGNFPGRFSGRQFSNSRSEMNVSTLELGDSALYLCASSSEGRKLRGEQFFGPGTRLTVL.

The chain uses TRBV7-8 and TRBJ2-5, with TRBD2 matching over 9 bases. Germline V CDR1 and CDR2: SGHVS, FQNEAQ. Unmatched junction bases numbered 23, after V lost 7 bases and J lost 5 bases. There are 19 residues in the CDR3. In DNA form, the CDR3 reads TGTGCCAGCAACAACCCCCGTGGCGGGGGGGCCGCATATGGGGAGACCCAGTACTTC. This translates into CASNNPRGGGAAYGETQYF.

This clonotype was seen repeatedly, ten times or more. V usage is TRBV5-1 and J usage is TRBJ2-2, with a tentative D call TRBD2 (5 bases). The germline CDR1 and CDR2 sequences are SGHRS and YFSETQ. The ends were cut back, 6 bases at V and 5 bases at J, with 17 bases in the middle. The CDR3 contains 15 residues. CDR3 residues: CASTQWGVGTGELFF. In DNA, the CDR3 is TGCGCCAGCACTCAATGGGGAGTGGGGACCGGGGAGCTGTTTTTT.

In this sample, this clonotype turned up many times. V is TRBV20-1 and J is TRBJ1-2; a possible D gene is TRBD1 (5 bases). The CDR3 loop spans 13 amino acids. In germline, CDR1 is DFQATT, CDR2 SNEGSKA (reference sequence). V gave up 3 bases and J gave up 2 bases, with 10 bases separating them. DNA for the CDR3: TGCAGTGCTAGGGACACAATGAACTATGGCTACACCTTC. It yields the protein CSARDTMNYGYTF.

This clonotype was detected once. This sequence joins TRBV4-2 and TRBJ2-1, with D perhaps TRBD1 or TRBD2 (6 bases each). V lost 3 bases and J 9 bases, leaving 21 bases between the germline ends. Germline loops: CDR1 LGHNA, CDR2 YNFKEQ. The CDR3 contains 16 residues. The CDR3 sequence is CASSQEGSHQGSEQFF. The CDR3 DNA reads TGTGCCAGCAGCCAGGAGGGGAGCCACCAGGGGAGTGAGCAGTTCTTC.

This clonotype was seen a handful of times. CDR3 bases: TGCGCCAGCAGCTTGTCCGGCAGACGATATAATTCACCCCTCCACTTT. Its protein product is CASSLSGRRYNSPLHF. V is TRBV5-1 and J is TRBJ1-6; no clear D gene. Per germline, CDR1 SGHRS and CDR2 YFSETQ. The CDR3 spans 16 residues. V dropped 1 base and J dropped 4 bases, with 12 bases sitting between them.

V usage is TRBV29-1 and J usage is TRBJ2-7, with D perhaps given as TRBD1 or TRBD2 (6 bases each). CDR3 length: 11 residues. Germline CDR1 is SQVTM and CDR2 is ANQGSEA. V was trimmed by 4 bases and J by 7 bases, leaving 11 bases between them. The CDR3 reads CSVAGAGEQYF. The CDR3 bases are TGCAGCGTTGCAGGGGCGGGAGAGCAGTACTTC.

V is TRBV7-8 and J is TRBJ2-5; D is uncertain. This CDR3 has 13 amino acids. V gave up 1 base and J gave up 5 bases, with 8 bases separating them. Germline V gene sequence: CDR1 SGHVS, CDR2 FQNEAQ. CDR3 protein: CASSLGALETQYF. CDR3 in DNA: TGTGCCAGCAGCTTAGGGGCATTGGAGACCCAGTACTTC.

There are a few counts of this clonotype. The rearrangement joins TRBV29-1 to TRBJ1-1; 10 bases fit TRBD1. This CDR3 has 15 amino acids. Germline lookup yields CDR1 SQVTM and CDR2 ANQGSEA. Trimming removed 5 bases from V and 2 bases from J; junction bases left unmatched: 8. CDR3 loop: CSVTGWDRGNTEAFF. CDR3 DNA: TGCAGCGTTACGGGGTGGGACAGGGGTAACACTGAAGCTTTCTTT.

This clonotype appeared many times. V usage is TRBV5-1 and J usage is TRBJ1-2; D might be TRBD1 (6 bases). V was clipped by 4 bases and J by 5 bases, with 18 bases between them. CDR1 is SGHRS and CDR2 is YFSETQ in the germline V gene. The CDR3 spans 15 residues. The CDR3 bases are TGCGCCAGCAGCCCCACGACGGAGGGGGTTTATGGCTACACCTTC. Translated: CASSPTTEGVYGYTF.

V usage is TRBV4-2 and J usage is TRBJ2-5; 11 nucleotides agree with TRBD2. Germline CDR1 reads LGHNA; CDR2 reads YNFKEQ. The CDR3 length is 16 residues. Trimming cost V 4 bases and J 7 bases; bases outside gene matches: 11. The CDR3: CASSLGTSGAGGTQYF. The CDR3 nucleotides read TGTGCCAGCAGCCTTGGGACTAGCGGAGCTGGAGGGACCCAGTACTTC.

The chain uses TRBV12-3 or TRBV12-4 and TRBJ2-2, with D perhaps matching TRBD2 (6 bases). Trimming shortened V by 3 bases and J by 6 bases, and 11 bases separated the two germline ends. CDR3 length equals 14 residues. The CDR3 region is CASSLRGGAGELFF. For the CDR3, the DNA is TGTGCCAGCAGTTTGCGTGGCGGGGCCGGGGAGCTGTTTTTT.

The sample holds many counts of this clonotype. This chain uses TRBV20-1 with TRBJ2-2; D possibly corresponds to TRBD1 (7 bases). CDR1 and CDR2 from the germline V gene are DFQATT and SNEGSKA (reference sequence). V lost 5 bases to trimming and J lost 4 bases, with 17 bases between them. This CDR3 region has 15 residues. The CDR3 region has the DNA TGCAGTGCTTGGCCGGAGGGGGCGGGCACCGGGGAGCTGTTTTTT. Translating gives CSAWPEGAGTGELFF.

CDR3 coding DNA: TGCAGCGTTGTATCCGGGAAAGAGACCCAGTACTTC. Translating gives CSVVSGKETQYF. This sequence joins TRBV29-1 and TRBJ2-5, with D perhaps TRBD2 (5 bases). The germline gives CDR1 SQVTM, CDR2 ANQGSEA. The CDR3 consists of 12 residues. V lost 4 bases, J lost 3 bases, and 9 bases lay in between.

The CDR3 region has the DNA TGCAGCGTTGGAAGGACAGTGAACACTGAAGCTTTCTTT. It is translated as CSVGRTVNTEAFF. The genes are TRBV29-1 and TRBJ1-1; tentative D call: TRBD1 (6 bases). Germline-derived CDR1 and CDR2 are SQVTM and ANQGSEA. This CDR3 spans 13 amino acids. V was cut by 4 bases and J by 0 bases, with 9 bases left in between.

The sample holds a few counts of this clonotype. V usage is TRBV20-1 and J usage is TRBJ2-7; D remains unclear. The germline V gene has CDR1 DFQATT and CDR2 SNEGSKA (reference sequence). The CDR3 is 12 amino acids. In nucleotides, the CDR3 is TGCAGGCCGTCGGGCGACTCCTACGAGCAGTACTTC. This translates into CRPSGDSYEQYF.

This clonotype was counted ten times or more. The chain recombines TRBV5-6 with TRBJ2-3; no clear D. The germline gives CDR1 SGHDT, CDR2 YYEEEE. Trimming took off 0 bases at V and 0 bases at J, with 11 bases between the two ends. This CDR3 spans 16 amino acids. DNA of the CDR3: TGTGCCAGCAGCTTGGGGGTAGGCCTGAGCACAGATACGCAGTATTTT. Its protein product is CASSLGVGLSTDTQYF.

This clonotype has at least ten counts. The chain links TRBV11-2 to TRBJ2-2; D ambiguous. CDR1 SGHAT and CDR2 FQNNGV come from the germline V gene. The CDR3 covers 17 residues. Trimming took 0 bases from V and 2 from J, leaving 13 bases between them. The CDR3 spells CASSLDRPGINTGELFF. In DNA, the CDR3 is TGTGCCAGCAGCTTAGATCGCCCGGGCATAAACACCGGGGAGCTGTTTTTT.